The text below deals with one T cell receptor beta chain. The antigen is not known. Preparation of TRB cDNA libraries relied on 5' RACE carrying UMI labels. TCRdb re-analyzed the 5' RACE reads; it lists each CDR3 protein once, without DNA. The sample totals about 45,000 distinct CDR3 sequences; its top ten clones hold 2% to 3%. Every individual CD8+ T cell subset underwent sorting in triplicate at more than 250,000 cells apiece. This sample is part of a study of CXCR3-negative and CXCR3-positive naive CD8 T cells. Study observations and caveats: Naive cells with CXCR3 showed TRB CDR3s that were more hydrophobic than those in CXCR3-negative naive cells. TCR strength was inferred from TRB CDR3 properties, while surface CD5 was comparable between naive subsets.

Germline V gene lookup returns CDR1 MNHEY and CDR2 SMNVEV (reference sequence). CDR3 length: 17 amino acids. The V and J genes are TRBV27 and TRBJ2-3; absent DNA, TCRdb's TRBD1 call cannot be checked. Sequenced material: naive CXCR3- CD8+ T cells from blood. Subset noted: CD45RO-CCR7+CD27+CD95- naive CD8+ T cells lacking CXCR3 (TNR3-). The receptor's source is a human donor in good health. Some clones in this sample may be carry-over from other donors' samples. The CDR3 loop reads CASSQLRGGFGADTQYF.